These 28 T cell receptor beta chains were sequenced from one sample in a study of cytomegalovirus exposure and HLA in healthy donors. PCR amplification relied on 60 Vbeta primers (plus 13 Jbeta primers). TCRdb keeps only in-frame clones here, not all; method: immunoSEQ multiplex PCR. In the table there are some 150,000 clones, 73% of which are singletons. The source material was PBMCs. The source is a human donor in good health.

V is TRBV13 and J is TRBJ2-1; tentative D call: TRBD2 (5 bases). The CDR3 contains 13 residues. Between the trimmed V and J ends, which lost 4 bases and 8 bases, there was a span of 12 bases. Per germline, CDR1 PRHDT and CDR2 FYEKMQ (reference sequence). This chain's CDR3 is CASSSAGRDEQFF. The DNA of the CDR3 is TGTGCCAGCAGCTCGGCGGGCCGGGATGAGCAGTTCTTC.

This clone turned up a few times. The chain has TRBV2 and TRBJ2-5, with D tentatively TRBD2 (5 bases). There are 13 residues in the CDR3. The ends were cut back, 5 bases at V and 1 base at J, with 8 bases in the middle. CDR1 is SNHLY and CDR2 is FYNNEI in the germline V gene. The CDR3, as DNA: TGTGCCAGCAGTCGAGGGATCCAAGAGACCCAGTACTTC. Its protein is CASSRGIQETQYF.

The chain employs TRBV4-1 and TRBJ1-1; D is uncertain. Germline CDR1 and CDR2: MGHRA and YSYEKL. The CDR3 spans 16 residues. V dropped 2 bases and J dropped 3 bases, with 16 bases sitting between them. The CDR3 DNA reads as TGCGCCAGCAGCCAAACTGGACTTCCCCGCGACACTGAAGCTTTCTTT. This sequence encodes CASSQTGLPRDTEAFF.

The CDR3 sequence is CATSSLTGFTEAFF. Here the CDR3 DNA reads TGTGCCACCAGCAGCCTGACAGGGTTCACTGAAGCTTTCTTT. The chain carries TRBV15 and TRBJ1-1, with 7 bases that match TRBD1. From germline, CDR1 is LNHNV and CDR2 YYDKDF (reference sequence). With V trimmed by 3 bases and J by 4 bases, 5 bases remained unmatched. The CDR3 sequence is 14 residues long.

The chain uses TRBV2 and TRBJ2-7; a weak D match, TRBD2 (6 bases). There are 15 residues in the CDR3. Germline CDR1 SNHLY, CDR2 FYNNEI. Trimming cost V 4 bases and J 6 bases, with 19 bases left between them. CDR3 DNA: TGTGCCAGCAGTGCCCCCTATGCGGGACCGGGCGAGCAGTACTTC. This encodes CASSAPYAGPGEQYF.

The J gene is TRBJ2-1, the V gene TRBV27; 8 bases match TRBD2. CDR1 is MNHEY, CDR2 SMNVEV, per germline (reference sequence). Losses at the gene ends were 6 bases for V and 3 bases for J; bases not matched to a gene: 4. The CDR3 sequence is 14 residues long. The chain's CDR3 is CASRLAGNYNEQFF. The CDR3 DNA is TGTGCCAGCAGATTAGCGGGAAACTACAATGAGCAGTTCTTC.

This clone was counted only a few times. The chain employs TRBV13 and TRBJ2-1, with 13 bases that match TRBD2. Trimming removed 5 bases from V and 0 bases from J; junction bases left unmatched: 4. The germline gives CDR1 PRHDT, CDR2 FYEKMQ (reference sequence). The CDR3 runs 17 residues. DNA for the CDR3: TGTGCCAGCAGCCCGGGACTAGCGGGAATCTCCTACAATGAGCAGTTCTTC. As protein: CASSPGLAGISYNEQFF.

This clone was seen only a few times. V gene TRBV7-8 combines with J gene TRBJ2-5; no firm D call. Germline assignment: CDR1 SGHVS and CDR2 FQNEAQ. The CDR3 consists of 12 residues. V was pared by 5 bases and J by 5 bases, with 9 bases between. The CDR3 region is CASSRDRETQYF. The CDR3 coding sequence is TGTGCCAGCAGCCGAGATCGGGAGACCCAGTACTTC.

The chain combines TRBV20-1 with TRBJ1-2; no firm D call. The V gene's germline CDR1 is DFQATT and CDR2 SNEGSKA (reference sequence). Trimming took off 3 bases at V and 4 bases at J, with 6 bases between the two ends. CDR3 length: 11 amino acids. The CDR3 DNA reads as TGCAGTGCTAGGAGCATCTATGGCTACACCTTC. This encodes CSARSIYGYTF.

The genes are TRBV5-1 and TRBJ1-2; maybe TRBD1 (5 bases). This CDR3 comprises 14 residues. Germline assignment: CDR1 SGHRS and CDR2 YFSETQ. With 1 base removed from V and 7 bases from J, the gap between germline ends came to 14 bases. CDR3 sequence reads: CASSLQGSPVGYTF. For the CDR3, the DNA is TGCGCCAGCAGCTTGCAGGGTAGTCCGGTTGGCTACACCTTC.

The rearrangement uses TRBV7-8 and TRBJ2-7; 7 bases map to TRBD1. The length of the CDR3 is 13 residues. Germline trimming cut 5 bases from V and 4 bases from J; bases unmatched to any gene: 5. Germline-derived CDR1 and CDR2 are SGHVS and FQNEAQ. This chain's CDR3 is CASSGRDSYEQYF. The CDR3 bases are TGTGCCAGCAGCGGAAGGGACAGTTACGAGCAGTACTTC.

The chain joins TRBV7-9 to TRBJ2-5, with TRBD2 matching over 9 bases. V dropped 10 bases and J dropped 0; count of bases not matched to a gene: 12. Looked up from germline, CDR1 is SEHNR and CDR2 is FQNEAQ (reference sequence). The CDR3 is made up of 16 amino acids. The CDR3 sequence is CATRVGPSGNQETQYF. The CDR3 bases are TGTGCCACCAGAGTAGGCCCTAGCGGGAACCAAGAGACCCAGTACTTC.

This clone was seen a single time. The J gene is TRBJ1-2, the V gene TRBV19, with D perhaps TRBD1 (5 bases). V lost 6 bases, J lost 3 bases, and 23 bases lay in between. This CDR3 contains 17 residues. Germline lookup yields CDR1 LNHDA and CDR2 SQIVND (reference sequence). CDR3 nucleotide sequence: TGTGCCAGTAGCGGACCGGGCACCGGGGGAGGAGACTATGGCTACACCTTC. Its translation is CASSGPGTGGGDYGYTF. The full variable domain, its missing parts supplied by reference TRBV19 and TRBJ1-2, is DGGITQSPKYLFRKEGQNVTLSCEQNLNHDAMYWYRQDPGQGLRLIYYSQIVNDFQKGDIAEGYSVSREKKESFPLTVTSAQKNPTAFYLCASSGPGTGGGDYGYTFGSGTRLTVV.

The CDR3 protein is CASSLSRQGAGYTF. The CDR3 region has the DNA TGTGCCAGCAGTTTATCGAGACAGGGGGCCGGCTACACCTTC. The chain is built from TRBV27 and TRBJ1-2; 10 positions match TRBD1. Germline CDR1 reads MNHEY; CDR2 reads SMNVEV (reference sequence). After removal of 0 bases from V and 8 bases from J, the junction contained 3 bases not matched to a gene. This CDR3 contains 14 residues.

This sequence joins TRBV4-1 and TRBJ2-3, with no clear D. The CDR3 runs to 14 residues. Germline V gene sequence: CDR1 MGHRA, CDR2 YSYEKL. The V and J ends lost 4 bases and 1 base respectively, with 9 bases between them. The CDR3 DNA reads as TGCGCCAGCAGCCTATTGGCAGGCACAGATACGCAGTATTTT. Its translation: CASSLLAGTDTQYF.

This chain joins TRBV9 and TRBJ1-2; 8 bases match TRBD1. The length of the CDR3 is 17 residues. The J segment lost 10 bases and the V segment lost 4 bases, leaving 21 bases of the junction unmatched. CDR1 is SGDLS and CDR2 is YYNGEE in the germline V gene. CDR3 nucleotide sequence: TGTGCCAGCAGCCCGAGCGCCCTCGACAGGGGCTCGGGCGTCTACACCTTC. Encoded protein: CASSPSALDRGSGVYTF.

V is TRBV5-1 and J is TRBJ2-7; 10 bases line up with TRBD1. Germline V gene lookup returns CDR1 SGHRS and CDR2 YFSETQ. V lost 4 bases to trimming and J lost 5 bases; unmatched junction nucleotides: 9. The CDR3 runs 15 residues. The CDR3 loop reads CASSAMGQGSHEQYF. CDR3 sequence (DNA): TGCGCCAGCAGCGCAATGGGACAGGGGTCCCACGAGCAGTACTTC.

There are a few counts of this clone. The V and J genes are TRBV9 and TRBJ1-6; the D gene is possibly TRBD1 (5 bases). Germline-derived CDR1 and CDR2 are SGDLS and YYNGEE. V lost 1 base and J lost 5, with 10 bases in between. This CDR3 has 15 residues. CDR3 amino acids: CASSVWGDNNSPLHF. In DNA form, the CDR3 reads TGTGCCAGCAGCGTATGGGGGGATAATAATTCACCCCTCCACTTT.

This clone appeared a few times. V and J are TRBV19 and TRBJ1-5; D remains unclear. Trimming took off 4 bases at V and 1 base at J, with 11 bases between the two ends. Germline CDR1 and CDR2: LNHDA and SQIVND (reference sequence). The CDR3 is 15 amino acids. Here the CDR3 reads CASSTPGLSNQPQHF. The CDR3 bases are TGTGCCAGTAGTACCCCAGGACTAAGCAATCAGCCCCAGCATTTT.

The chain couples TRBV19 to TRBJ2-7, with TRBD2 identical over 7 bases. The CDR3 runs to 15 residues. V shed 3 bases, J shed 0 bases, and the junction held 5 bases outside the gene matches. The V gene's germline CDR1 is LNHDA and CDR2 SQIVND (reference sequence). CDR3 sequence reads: CASSIRGLGSYEQYF. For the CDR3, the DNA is TGTGCCAGTAGTATTCGTGGACTAGGCTCCTACGAGCAGTACTTC.

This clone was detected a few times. The CDR3 sequence: CSVTTGATNTEAFF. The CDR3 nucleotides are TGCAGCGTTACCACAGGGGCTACAAACACTGAAGCTTTCTTT. This chain uses TRBV29-1 with TRBJ1-1; 7 nucleotides align to TRBD1. Germline values: CDR1 SQVTM, CDR2 ANQGSEA. CDR3 length equals 14 residues. V dropped 5 bases and J dropped 2; count of bases not matched to a gene: 8.

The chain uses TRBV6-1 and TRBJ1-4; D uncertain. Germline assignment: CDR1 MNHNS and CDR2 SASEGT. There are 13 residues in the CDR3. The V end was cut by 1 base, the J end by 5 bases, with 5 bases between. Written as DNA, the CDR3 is TGTGCCAGCAGTGAAGTAGAGAATGAAAAACTGTTTTTT. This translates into CASSEVENEKLFF.

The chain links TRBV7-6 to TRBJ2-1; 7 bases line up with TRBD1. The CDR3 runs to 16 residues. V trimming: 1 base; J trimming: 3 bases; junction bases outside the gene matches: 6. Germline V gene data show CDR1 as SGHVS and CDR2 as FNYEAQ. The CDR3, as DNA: TGTGCCAGCAGCTTAGTTTTAGGGGGCCACTACAATGAGCAGTTCTTC. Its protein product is CASSLVLGGHYNEQFF.

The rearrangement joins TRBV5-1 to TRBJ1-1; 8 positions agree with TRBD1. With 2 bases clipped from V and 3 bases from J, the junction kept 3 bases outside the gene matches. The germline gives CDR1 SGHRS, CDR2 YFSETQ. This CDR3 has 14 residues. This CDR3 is CASSFGQGDTEAFF. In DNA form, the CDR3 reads TGCGCCAGCAGCTTCGGACAGGGAGACACTGAAGCTTTCTTT.

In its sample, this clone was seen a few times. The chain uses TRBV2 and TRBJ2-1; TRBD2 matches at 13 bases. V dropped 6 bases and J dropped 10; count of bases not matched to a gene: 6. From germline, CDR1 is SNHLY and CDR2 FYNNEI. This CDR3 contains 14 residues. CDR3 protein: CASSAGLAGEEQFF. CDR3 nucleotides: TGTGCCAGCAGCGCCGGACTAGCGGGAGAGGAGCAGTTCTTC.

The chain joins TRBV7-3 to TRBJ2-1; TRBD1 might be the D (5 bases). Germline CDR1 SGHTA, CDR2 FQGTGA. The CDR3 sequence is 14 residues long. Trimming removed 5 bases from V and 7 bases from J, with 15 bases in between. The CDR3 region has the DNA TGTGCCAGCAGCCCCCAGGGTAGTTATAATGAGCAGTTCTTC. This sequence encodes CASSPQGSYNEQFF.

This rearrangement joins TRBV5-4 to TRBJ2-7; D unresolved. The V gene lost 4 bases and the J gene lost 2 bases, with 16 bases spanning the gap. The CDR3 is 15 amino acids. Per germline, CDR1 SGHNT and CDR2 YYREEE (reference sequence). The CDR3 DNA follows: TGTGCCAGCAGCCGTGGTACTGACGGAGCCTACGAGCAGTACTTC. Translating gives CASSRGTDGAYEQYF.

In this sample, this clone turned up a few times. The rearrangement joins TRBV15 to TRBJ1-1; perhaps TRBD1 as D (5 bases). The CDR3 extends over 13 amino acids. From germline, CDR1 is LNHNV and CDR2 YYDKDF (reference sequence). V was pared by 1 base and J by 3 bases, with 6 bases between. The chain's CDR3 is CATSRAGHTEAFF. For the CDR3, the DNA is TGTGCCACCAGCAGAGCAGGGCACACTGAAGCTTTCTTT.